This T cell receptor beta chain is drawn from a study of T cell responses to AZD1222 COVID-19 vaccine. Study information: Both about-4-week and about-12-week second-dose recipients were combined.

CDR3 length equals 14 residues. Germline V gene lookup returns CDR1 SGHRS and CDR2 YFSETQ. V lost 0 bases to trimming and J lost 6 bases, with 9 bases between them. Regarding this clone: Its antigen is unidentified.

Sequenced by immunoSEQ multiplex PCR; TCRdb stores in-frame clones only, minus some. The sample consists of about 120,000 clones, about nine tenths of them appearing once. Whole-study findings and limits: Possibly, clonal diversity was underestimated; donors were largely white British and included more females. No day 14 peak samples; only post-peak repertoires were characterized. Only a handful of individuals given AZD1222 were seropositive at baseline.

The sequence came from an adult in good health. V and J are TRBV5-1 and TRBJ2-2; D is unresolved. The sample was peripheral blood, taken on day 0 of AZD1222 vaccination. CDR3 coding DNA: TGCGCCAGCAGCTTGGCCCCCATGCCCGGGGAGCTGTTTTTT. Its translation: CASSLAPMPGELFF.